This T cell receptor (beta chain) derives from a study of low-dose radiotherapy and immunotherapy resistance in tumors. Time point defined: before trial treatment. Along with nivolumab and ipilimumab, donors received aspirin, low-dose cyclophosphamide and low-dose radiotherapy. Germline CDR1 is PRHDT and CDR2 is FYEKMQ (reference sequence). V dropped 3 bases and J dropped 6 bases, with 8 bases sitting between them. This CDR3 is 12 amino acids long. This clonotype came up many times. TRAV- and TRBV-specific primers primed first-strand cDNA, covering alpha and beta chains. Amplification, which lasted around 22 PCR cycles, used a constant-region primer and V-primer adapter to amplify TCRs. TCRdb recomputed calls from the reads with MiXCR, one row per CDR3 protein. The sample has 75,000 to 95,000 distinct CDR3 sequences; approximately 17% are singletons.

The receptor's source is a male donor with prostate cancer. The sample was PBMCs, taken before treatment. The chain uses TRBV13 and TRBJ1-2; the D is unclear. The CDR3 sequence: CASSFSRNGYTF. CDR3 nucleotide sequence: TGTGCCAGCAGCTTTTCAAGGAATGGCTACACCTTC.